The 11 T cell receptor beta chains listed next were all sequenced from one sample in a study of blood T cell repertoires in COVID-19. The protocol was immunoSEQ multiplex PCR, while the TCRdb copy is restricted to in-frame clones and leaves out a portion. The table has hundreds of thousands of clones, about 88% seen once. Sample: PBMCs or T cells enriched from blood (not recorded which). These receptors originate from a man in his sixties who had recovered from COVID-19.

The rearrangement joins TRBV5-1 to TRBJ1-2; D gene unclear. From germline, CDR1 is SGHRS and CDR2 YFSETQ. V lost 3 bases and J 2 bases, leaving 8 bases between the germline ends. This CDR3 spans 13 amino acids. CDR3 loop: CASSYDTNYGYTF. CDR3 nucleotide sequence: TGCGCCAGCAGCTATGACACAAACTATGGCTACACCTTC.

This clone was detected once. The chain combines TRBV27 with TRBJ1-1; 9 bases agree with TRBD1. CDR1 and CDR2 from the germline V gene are MNHEY and SMNVEV (reference sequence). The CDR3 extends over 16 amino acids. V lost 2 bases and J lost 2; bases outside the gene matches: 6. DNA of the CDR3: TGTGCCAGCAGTTTAGTGGGACAGGGAATAAACACTGAAGCTTTCTTT. Translating gives CASSLVGQGINTEAFF.

The chain has TRBV7-9 and TRBJ2-5, with D perhaps TRBD1 (6 bases). Germline CDR1 SEHNR, CDR2 FQNEAQ (reference sequence). Trimming removed 5 bases from V and 2 bases from J, with 12 bases in between. There are 14 residues in the CDR3. In DNA form, the CDR3 reads TGTGCCAGCAGCCGCCGGACAGCACAAGAGACCCAGTACTTC. Amino acid sequence: CASSRRTAQETQYF.

J is TRBJ1-1 and V is TRBV7-9; no reliable D call. The V gene's germline CDR1 is SEHNR and CDR2 FQNEAQ (reference sequence). This CDR3 region has 16 residues. V shed 0 bases and J shed 1 base, with 12 bases lying between them. In DNA form, the CDR3 reads TGTGCCAGCAGCTTAGCGGGCGGGGTGGAGAACACTGAAGCTTTCTTT. This codes for CASSLAGGVENTEAFF. Complete variable domain (other parts from reference TRBV7-9 and TRBJ1-1): DTGVSQNPRHKITKRGQNVTFRCDPISEHNRLYWYRQTLGQGPEFLTYFQNEAQLEKSRLLSDRFSAERPKGSFSTLEIQRTEQGDSAMYLCASSLAGGVENTEAFFGQGTRLTVV.

The gene calls are TRBV7-2 and TRBJ1-2; 12 bases fit TRBD1. The CDR3 spans 15 residues. CDR1 is SGHTA and CDR2 is FQGNSA in the germline V gene. The trim removed 1 base at V and 4 bases at J, leaving 1 base unmatched. The chain's CDR3 is CASSLEGQGAYGYTF. Here the CDR3 DNA reads TGTGCCAGCAGCTTAGAGGGACAGGGGGCCTATGGCTACACCTTC. Full variable domain (missing parts from reference TRBV7-2 and TRBJ1-2): GAGVSQSPSNKVTEKGKDVELRCDPISGHTALYWYRQSLGQGLEFLIYFQGNSAPDKSGLPSDRFSAERTGGSVSTLTIQRTQQEDSAVYLCASSLEGQGAYGYTFGSGTRLTVV.

This clone was picked up a small number of times. The genes are TRBV5-1 and TRBJ1-5; TRBD1 agrees at 8 bases. The germline CDR1 and CDR2 sequences are SGHRS and YFSETQ. The V segment lost 2 bases and the J segment 5 bases; nucleotides outside the gene matches: 3. The CDR3 runs to 14 residues. The CDR3 DNA sequence: TGCGCCAGCAGCTTACAGGGGGATGATCAGCCCCAGCATTTT. Protein sequence: CASSLQGDDQPQHF.

The genes are TRBV5-6 and TRBJ1-1; 9 nucleotides match TRBD1. V was clipped by 3 bases and J by 4 bases; unmatched bases: 10. CDR3 size: 16 residues. Germline V gene sequence: CDR1 SGHDT, CDR2 YYEEEE. The CDR3 loop is CASSWGGQGLGTEAFF. CDR3 DNA sequence: TGTGCCAGCAGCTGGGGGGGACAGGGTCTTGGCACTGAAGCTTTCTTT.

The chain links TRBV2 to TRBJ2-7, with D hard to call. The CDR3 has 16 residues. The V end lost 1 base, the J end lost 2 bases, and 15 bases lay between the germline ends. Looked up from germline, CDR1 is SNHLY and CDR2 is FYNNEI. The CDR3 nucleotides read TGTGCCAGCAGTGAAGGTCTTAGTCCTCGGGCCTACGAGCAGTACTTC. Amino acids: CASSEGLSPRAYEQYF.

The V gene is TRBV19, the J gene TRBJ1-5; D remains ambiguous. Trimming took off 3 bases at V and 2 bases at J, with 11 bases between the two ends. The CDR3 runs 15 residues. The germline gives CDR1 LNHDA, CDR2 SQIVND (reference sequence). The CDR3 loop reads CASSMMGVGNQPQHF. Written as DNA, the CDR3 is TGTGCCAGTAGTATGATGGGCGTCGGCAATCAGCCCCAGCATTTT.

V gene TRBV7-6 combines with J gene TRBJ2-3; TRBD1 agrees at 12 bases. The CDR3 extends over 15 amino acids. Germline values: CDR1 SGHVS, CDR2 FNYEAQ. The trim removed 2 bases at V and 5 bases at J, leaving 2 bases unmatched. The DNA of the CDR3 is TGTGCCAGCAGCTTAAGGGACAGGGGGCGAGATACGCAGTATTTT. It is translated as CASSLRDRGRDTQYF.

The V and J genes are TRBV5-6 and TRBJ1-5; D is unclear. The V end was cut by 4 bases, the J end by 6 bases, with 17 bases between. Looked up from germline, CDR1 is SGHDT and CDR2 is YYEEEE. The CDR3 is 15 residues long. CDR3 sequence reads: CASSLQHTPGQPQHF. Here the CDR3 DNA reads TGTGCCAGCAGCCTACAACATACCCCGGGTCAGCCCCAGCATTTT. The complete variable domain, with remaining parts taken from reference TRBV5-6 and TRBJ1-5, reads DAGVTQSPTHLIKTRGQQVTLRCSPKSGHDTVSWYQQALGQGPQFIFQYYEEEERQRGNFPDRFSGHQFPNYSSELNVNALLLGDSALYLCASSLQHTPGQPQHFGDGTRLSIL.